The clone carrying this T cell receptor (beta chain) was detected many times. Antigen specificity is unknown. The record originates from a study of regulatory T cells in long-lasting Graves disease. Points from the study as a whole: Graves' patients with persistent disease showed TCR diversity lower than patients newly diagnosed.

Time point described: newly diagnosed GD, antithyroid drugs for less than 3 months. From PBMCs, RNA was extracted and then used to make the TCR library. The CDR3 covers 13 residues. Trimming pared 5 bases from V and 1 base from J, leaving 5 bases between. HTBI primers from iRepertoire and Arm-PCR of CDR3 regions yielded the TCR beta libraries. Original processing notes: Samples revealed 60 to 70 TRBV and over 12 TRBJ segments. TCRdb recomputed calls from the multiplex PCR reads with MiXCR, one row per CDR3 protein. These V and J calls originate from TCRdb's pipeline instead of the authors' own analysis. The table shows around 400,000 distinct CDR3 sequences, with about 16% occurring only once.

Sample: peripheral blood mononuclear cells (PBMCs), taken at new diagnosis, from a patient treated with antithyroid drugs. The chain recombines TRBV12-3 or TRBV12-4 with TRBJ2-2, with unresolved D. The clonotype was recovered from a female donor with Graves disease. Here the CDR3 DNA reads TGTGCCAGCAGTGGACGGAACACCGGGGAGCTGTTTTTT. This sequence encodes CASSGRNTGELFF.